These T cell receptor beta chains were read from a single sample in a study of shared clonotypes between healthy human individuals. The protocol was immunoSEQ multiplex PCR, while the TCRdb copy is restricted to in-frame clones and leaves out a portion. The data show a few million clones, 93% seen once. The sample taken for sequencing was naive CD8+ T cells from PBMCs. These receptors were collected from a man aged 18 to 35 in good health. Some clones in this sample may be carry-over from other donors' samples. CDR3s include the opening cysteine and the closing phenylalanine or tryptophan. Size tells how often a clone was seen (once, few, many) or the class of an expanded clone, and some rows leave it out.

clone size	V gene	CDR3 protein
.	TRBV27	CASSLFPPKDWGYEQFF
once	TRBV29-1	CSVVEGYEQYF
.	TRBV29-1	CSVEARDSLGMYF
.	TRBV7-3	CASRPGQGGEKLFF
.	TRBV13	CASSLWDGGRAEQYF
.	TRBV27	CASTPEVGRTDTQYF
.	TRBV16	CASSQSQGVSYEQYF
.	TRBV7-9	CASSLVMRQGEWNTEAFF
.	TRBV9	CASSLRQGADLETQYF
.	TRBV27	CASSLGALGIGKLFF
.	TRBV27	CASSLGGVGAGDTQYF
.	TRBV4-3	CASSQGPSAEDNEQFF
.	TRBV28	CASSITDQYRTNEKLFF
.	TRBV27	CASSTGGGARVSEEKLFF
.	TRBV29-1	CSEGTNEQFF
.	TRBV7-9	CASSLGREQYF
.	TRBV11-2	CASSPRGSYEQYF
.	TRBV7-2	CASSLGSGLNSETQYF
.	TRBV4-2	CASSQAGGPYEQYF
.	TRBV29-1	CSGLIFYEQYF
.	TRBV27	CASSTSGWYNEQFF
once	TRBV4-1	CASSQMSLGISTSSYNEQFF
few	TRBV7-9	CASSLQEAGTPTDTQYF
.	TRBV9	CASSDPRPTGELFF
.	TRBV7-8	CASSYTNEQFF
.	TRBV6-1	CASSDLGLAGYEQYF
.	TRBV4-3	CASSQEWQRDGYTF
.	TRBV7-9	CASSVGTYNEQFF
.	TRBV4-3	CASSQVLAGDREQFF
.	TRBV28	CASSLSLMDSEQFF
.	TRBV27	CASSFVLAGGPSDEQFF
.	TRBV9	CASSVGGESEQYF
.	TRBV27	CASSLQGYNEQFF
.	TRBV10-3	CAISKDRGSGNTIYF
.	TRBV27	CASSWRGYSYEQYF
.	TRBV18	CASSPPIIGGDYGYTF
.	TRBV28	CASSLLSSGRGNEQFF
.	TRBV11-2	CASSTGLGRALNEQFF
.	TRBV11-2	CASSFNRFWNTEAFF
.	TRBV19	CASSPRQGDDTEAFF
once	TRBV27	CASSFEVTGFGLFF
.	TRBV5-8	CASSLTPGSNQPQHF
.	TRBV7-9	CASRPPGWGDIQYF
.	TRBV2	CASRVDWEQYF
.	TRBV6-5	CASSYRTGNGYTF
.	TRBV12-5	CASGPRGRGYGYTF